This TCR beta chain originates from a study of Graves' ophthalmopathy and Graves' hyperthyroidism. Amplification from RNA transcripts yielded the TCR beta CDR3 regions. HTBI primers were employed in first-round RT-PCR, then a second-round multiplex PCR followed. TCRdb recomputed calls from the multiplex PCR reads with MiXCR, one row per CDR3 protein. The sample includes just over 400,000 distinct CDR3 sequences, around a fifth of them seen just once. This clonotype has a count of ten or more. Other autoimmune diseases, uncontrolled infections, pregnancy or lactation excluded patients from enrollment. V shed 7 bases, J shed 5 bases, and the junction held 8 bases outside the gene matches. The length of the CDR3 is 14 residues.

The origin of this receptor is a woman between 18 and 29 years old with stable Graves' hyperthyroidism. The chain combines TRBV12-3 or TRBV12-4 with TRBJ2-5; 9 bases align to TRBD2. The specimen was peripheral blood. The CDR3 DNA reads TGTGCCAGCACCCAAATAGCGGGAGTGGAGACCCAGTACTTC. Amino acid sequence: CASTQIAGVETQYF.